This TCR beta chain was identified during a study of T cells in Graves' hyperthyroidism and ophthalmopathy. The V gene's germline CDR1 is LGHNT and CDR2 FRNRAP. V shed 3 bases and J shed 6 bases, with 9 bases lying between them. This CDR3 contains 12 residues. RNA transcripts were the template for amplifying TCR beta CDR3 regions. Researchers ran a first-round RT-PCR on the TCR CDR3 using the HTBI primer set. TCRdb reprocessed the multiplex PCR reads with MiXCR, giving one entry per CDR3 protein. The data hold 640,000 or so distinct CDR3 sequences, with roughly 14% observed a single time. This clonotype was seen ten or more times.

The chain carries TRBV12-5 and TRBJ2-7; no clear D gene. Input material: blood. This sequence was found in a middle-aged woman with Graves' ophthalmopathy. The CDR3 here is CASGFGSSEQYF. The CDR3 region has the DNA TGTGCTAGTGGTTTCGGTAGCAGCGAGCAGTACTTC.